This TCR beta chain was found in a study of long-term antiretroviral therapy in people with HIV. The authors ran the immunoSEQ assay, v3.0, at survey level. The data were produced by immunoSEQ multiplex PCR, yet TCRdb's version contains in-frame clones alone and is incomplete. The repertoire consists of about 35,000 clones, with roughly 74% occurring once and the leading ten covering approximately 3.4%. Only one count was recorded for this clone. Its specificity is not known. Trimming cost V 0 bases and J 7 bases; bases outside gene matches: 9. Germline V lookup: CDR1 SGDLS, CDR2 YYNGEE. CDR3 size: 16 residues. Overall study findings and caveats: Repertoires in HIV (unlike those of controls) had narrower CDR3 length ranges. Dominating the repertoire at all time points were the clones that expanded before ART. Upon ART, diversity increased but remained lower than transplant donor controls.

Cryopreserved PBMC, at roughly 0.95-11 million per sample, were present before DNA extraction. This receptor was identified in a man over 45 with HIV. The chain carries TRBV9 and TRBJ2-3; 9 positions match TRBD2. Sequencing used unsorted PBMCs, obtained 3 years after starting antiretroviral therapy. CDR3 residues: CASSVGLSSGEYTQYF. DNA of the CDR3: TGTGCCAGCAGCGTAGGATTATCTAGCGGGGAGTATACGCAGTATTTT.